This TCR beta chain was obtained from a study of T cells after yellow fever vaccination. For the study at large: Fractions of limited cellularity were prepared by means of SMART-Seq v4 Ultra Low Input.

Study-wide results and limits: FACS-sorted repertoires could contain abundant clonotypes contaminating from the bulk population.

The TCR cDNA carried a universal primer site and UMIs from 5'RACE template switching. TCRdb passed the 5' RACE reads through MiXCR, listing each CDR3 protein once. The sample contains approximately 300,000 distinct CDR3 sequences, over 8% of which appear only once. The CDR3 sequence is 15 residues long. V lost 0 bases to trimming and J lost 3 bases, with 9 bases between them. The germline CDR1 and CDR2 sequences are LGHNA and YSLEER. The sample holds many counts of this clonotype. Its antigen remains unknown. Here the sequenced sample was PBMCs, taken on the day of the first yellow fever vaccination. J is TRBJ2-1 and V is TRBV4-3, with D unresolved. The source is a man between 18 and 35 years old who received the YFV17D yellow fever vaccine. In DNA, the CDR3 is TGCGCCAGCAGCCAAGACACCTCGGGCTACAATGAGCAGTTCTTC. Protein: CASSQDTSGYNEQFF.